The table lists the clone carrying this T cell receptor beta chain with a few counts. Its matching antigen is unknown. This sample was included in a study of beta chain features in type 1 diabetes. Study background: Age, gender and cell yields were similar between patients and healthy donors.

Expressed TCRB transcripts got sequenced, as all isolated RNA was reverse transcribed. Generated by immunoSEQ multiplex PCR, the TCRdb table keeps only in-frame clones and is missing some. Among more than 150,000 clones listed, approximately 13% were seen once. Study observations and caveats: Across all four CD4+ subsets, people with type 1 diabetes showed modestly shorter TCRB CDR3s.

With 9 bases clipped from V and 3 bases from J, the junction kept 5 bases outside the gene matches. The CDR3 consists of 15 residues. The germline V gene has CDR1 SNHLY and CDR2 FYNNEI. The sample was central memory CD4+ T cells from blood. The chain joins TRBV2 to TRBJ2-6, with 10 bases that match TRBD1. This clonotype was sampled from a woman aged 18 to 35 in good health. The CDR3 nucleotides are TGTGCCAGGACAGGGGGCCTTTTTGGGGCCAACGTCCTGACTTTC. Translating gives CARTGGLFGANVLTF.